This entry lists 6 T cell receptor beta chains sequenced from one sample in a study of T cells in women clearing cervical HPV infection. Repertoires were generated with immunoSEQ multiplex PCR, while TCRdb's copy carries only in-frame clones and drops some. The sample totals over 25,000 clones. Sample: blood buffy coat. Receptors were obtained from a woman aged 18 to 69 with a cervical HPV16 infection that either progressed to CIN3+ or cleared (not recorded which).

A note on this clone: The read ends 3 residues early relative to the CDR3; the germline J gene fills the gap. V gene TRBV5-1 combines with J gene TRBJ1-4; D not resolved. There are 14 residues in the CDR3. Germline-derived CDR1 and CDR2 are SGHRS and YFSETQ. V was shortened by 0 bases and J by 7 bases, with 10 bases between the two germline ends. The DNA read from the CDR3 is TGCGCCAGCAGCTTGGGGGCATCTGGTGAAAAA. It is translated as CASSLGASGEK. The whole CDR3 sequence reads CASSLGASGEKLFF.

CDR3 bases read: TGTGCCAGCACCGGGACAGTGGAA. Translating gives CASTGTVE. The full CDR3 protein is CASTGTVEAFF. The rearrangement links TRBV6-2 or TRBV6-3 to TRBJ1-1, with 7 bases aligning to TRBD1. Read coverage stops 3 residues before the CDR3 terminus; the germline J gene supplies the remainder. Per germline, CDR1 MNHEY and CDR2 SVGEGT. This CDR3 has 11 amino acids.

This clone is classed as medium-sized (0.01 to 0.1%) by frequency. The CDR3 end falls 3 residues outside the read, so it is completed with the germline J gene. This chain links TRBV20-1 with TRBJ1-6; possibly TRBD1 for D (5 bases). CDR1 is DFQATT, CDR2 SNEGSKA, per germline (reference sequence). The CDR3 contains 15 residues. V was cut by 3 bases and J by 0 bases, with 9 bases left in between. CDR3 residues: CSASQGSSYNSPLHF. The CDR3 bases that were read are TGCAGTGCTAGTCAGGGAAGCTCCTATAATTCACCC.

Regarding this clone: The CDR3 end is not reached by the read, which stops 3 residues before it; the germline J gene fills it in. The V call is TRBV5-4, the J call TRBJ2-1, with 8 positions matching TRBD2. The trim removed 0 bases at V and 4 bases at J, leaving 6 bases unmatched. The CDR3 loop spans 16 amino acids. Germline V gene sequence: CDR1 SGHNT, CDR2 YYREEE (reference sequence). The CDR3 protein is CASSLDGSGIYNEQFF. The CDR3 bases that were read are TGTGCCAGCAGCTTGGATGGTAGCGGGATTTACAATGAG.

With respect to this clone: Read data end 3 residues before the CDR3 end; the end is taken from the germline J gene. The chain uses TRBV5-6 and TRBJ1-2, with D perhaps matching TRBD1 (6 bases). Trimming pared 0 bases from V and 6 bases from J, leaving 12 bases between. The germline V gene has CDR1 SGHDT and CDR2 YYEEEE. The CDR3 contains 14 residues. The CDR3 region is CASSLDPGVDGYTF. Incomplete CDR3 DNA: TGTGCCAGCAGCTTGGATCCAGGGGTGGATGGC.

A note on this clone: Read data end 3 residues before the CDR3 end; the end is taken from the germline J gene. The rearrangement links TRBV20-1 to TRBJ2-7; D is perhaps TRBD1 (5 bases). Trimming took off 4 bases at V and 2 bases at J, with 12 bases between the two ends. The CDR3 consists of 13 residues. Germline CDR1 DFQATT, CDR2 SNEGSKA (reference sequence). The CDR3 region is CSATRVSTYEQYF. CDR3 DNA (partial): TGCAGTGCTACCAGGGTGTCGACCTACGAG.